This entry lists 28 T cell receptor beta chains sequenced from one sample in a study of chemoradiotherapy in HPV16-positive cancers. Clones were sequenced by immunoSEQ multiplex PCR, and TCRdb holds only the in-frame ones, with some missing. The repertoire includes around 33,000 clones, 85% to 90% of them detected once, and 2.1% sits in the top ten. The source was blood, collected from a patient who underwent chemoradiotherapy. The source of these receptors is a human donor with HPV-associated anogenital cancer.

This clone has a single count. The V and J genes are TRBV7-9 and TRBJ1-2; no firm D call. From germline, CDR1 is SEHNR and CDR2 FQNEAQ (reference sequence). The CDR3 covers 14 residues. Trimming took off 1 base at V and 2 bases at J, with 8 bases between the two ends. The CDR3, as DNA: TGTGCCAGCAGCTTAGGGACGGCCAACTATGGCTACACCTTC. Translation: CASSLGTANYGYTF.

This clone was detected once. The chain recombines TRBV28 with TRBJ2-3; D possibly corresponds to TRBD1 (6 bases). With 6 bases removed from V and 1 base from J, the gap between germline ends came to 23 bases. The CDR3 is made up of 18 amino acids. CDR1 and CDR2 from the germline V gene are MDHEN and SYDVKM. The CDR3 DNA is TGTGCCAGCAGCCAACTTCAGGGGCGCGTTGCGGGCACAGATACGCAGTATTTT. It encodes CASSQLQGRVAGTDTQYF.

This clone was detected only once. This chain joins TRBV4-3 and TRBJ2-7; D call uncertain. This CDR3 comprises 13 residues. Deletions cut 0 bases from V and 5 bases from J, with 8 bases between. Germline V lookup: CDR1 LGHNA, CDR2 YSLEER. The CDR3 DNA sequence: TGCGCCAGCAGCCAAGATTTAAGGGACGAGCAGTACTTC. Translation gives CASSQDLRDEQYF.

This chain links TRBV7-2 with TRBJ1-3, with 10 bases aligning to TRBD1. There are 14 residues in the CDR3. Germline V gene lookup returns CDR1 SGHTA and CDR2 FQGNSA. Unmatched junction bases numbered 5, after V lost 3 bases and J lost 9 bases. The CDR3 region is CASSFGQGEVTIYF. CDR3 DNA: TGTGCCAGCAGCTTTGGACAGGGGGAGGTCACCATATATTTT.

This chain links TRBV7-6 with TRBJ2-7; D possibly matches TRBD1 or TRBD2 (6 bases each). This CDR3 is 14 amino acids long. The germline V gene encodes CDR1 SGHVS and CDR2 FNYEAQ. Trimming shortened V by 0 bases and J by 5 bases, and 11 bases separated the two germline ends. The CDR3 reads CASSLAGGLDEQYF. The CDR3 DNA is TGTGCCAGCAGCTTAGCAGGGGGGCTGGACGAGCAGTACTTC.

The chain is built from TRBV7-9 and TRBJ2-5; 9 bases are a match to TRBD1. This CDR3 is built from 14 residues. The V segment lost 5 bases and the J segment 5 bases; nucleotides outside the gene matches: 6. Germline CDR1 is SEHNR and CDR2 is FQNEAQ (reference sequence). CDR3: CASSGTGGWETQYF. The CDR3 nucleotides are TGTGCCAGCAGCGGAACAGGGGGCTGGGAGACCCAGTACTTC.

This chain uses TRBV19 with TRBJ1-1; possible D gene TRBD1, 6 bases. This CDR3 spans 14 amino acids. Germline V lookup: CDR1 LNHDA, CDR2 SQIVND (reference sequence). The V end was cut by 6 bases, the J end by 9 bases, with 20 bases between. CDR3 sequence: CASSPGAGMGKAFF. As DNA, the CDR3 is TGTGCCAGTAGCCCGGGGGCAGGGATGGGAAAAGCTTTCTTT. Full variable domain (rest looked up from reference TRBV19 and TRBJ1-1): DGGITQSPKYLFRKEGQNVTLSCEQNLNHDAMYWYRQDPGQGLRLIYYSQIVNDFQKGDIAEGYSVSREKKESFPLTVTSAQKNPTAFYLCASSPGAGMGKAFFGQGTRLTVV.

The V call is TRBV7-8, the J call TRBJ1-2; 7 nucleotides match TRBD1. Trimming cost V 1 base and J 7 bases; bases outside gene matches: 3. This CDR3 contains 13 residues. Germline V gives CDR1 SGHVS, CDR2 FQNEAQ. The CDR3 bases are TGTGCCAGCAGCTTAGTACAGGGGCTTGGCTACACCTTC. It is translated as CASSLVQGLGYTF.

The chain couples TRBV7-9 to TRBJ1-1, with D hard to call. Germline-derived CDR1 and CDR2 are SEHNR and FQNEAQ (reference sequence). This CDR3 spans 12 amino acids. Trimming removed 7 bases from V and 5 bases from J, with 11 bases in between. CDR3: CASNPHTTEAFF. Written as DNA, the CDR3 is TGTGCCAGCAATCCCCACACGACTGAAGCTTTCTTT.

V and J are TRBV2 and TRBJ2-5, with D unclear. The CDR3 loop spans 14 amino acids. V lost 7 bases and J 2 bases, leaving 14 bases between the germline ends. Germline CDR1 is SNHLY and CDR2 is FYNNEI. DNA for the CDR3: TGTGCCAGCACGGCGAGGAACCATCAAGAGACCCAGTACTTC. Translating it yields CASTARNHQETQYF.

CDR3: CASSSDRRHEQYF. For the CDR3, the DNA is TGTGCCAGCAGCTCGGACAGGAGACACGAGCAGTACTTC. The gene calls are TRBV5-4 and TRBJ2-7, with 7 bases lining up with TRBD1. V lost 3 bases and J lost 5; bases outside the gene matches: 5. The length of the CDR3 is 13 residues. The germline V gene encodes CDR1 SGHNT and CDR2 YYREEE (reference sequence).

This clone is a singleton in its sample. V and J are TRBV5-6 and TRBJ2-7, with 7 bases that match TRBD1. CDR3 length: 14 amino acids. V was pared by 7 bases and J by 3 bases, with 10 bases of the junction left unmatched. CDR1 SGHDT and CDR2 YYEEEE come from the germline V gene. The CDR3 sequence: CASDQTGISYEQYF. CDR3 DNA sequence: TGTGCCAGCGACCAGACAGGGATAAGCTACGAGCAGTACTTC.

The chain recombines TRBV5-6 with TRBJ2-6, with D possibly TRBD2 on 5 matching bases. CDR1 SGHDT and CDR2 YYEEEE come from the germline V gene. The CDR3 consists of 16 residues. Trimming removed 0 bases at V and 1 base at J, with 8 bases between. The CDR3 DNA sequence: TGTGCCAGCAGCTTGGCGCCGGGGTCTGGGGCCAACGTCCTGACTTTC. Amino acid sequence: CASSLAPGSGANVLTF. The entire variable domain, with the rest obtained from reference TRBV5-6 and TRBJ2-6, is as follows: DAGVTQSPTHLIKTRGQQVTLRCSPKSGHDTVSWYQQALGQGPQFIFQYYEEEERQRGNFPDRFSGHQFPNYSSELNVNALLLGDSALYLCASSLAPGSGANVLTFGAGSRLTVL.

The CDR3 DNA sequence: TGTGCCAGCAGCAACCGACTAGCTCCAGATACGCAGTATTTT. Amino acid sequence: CASSNRLAPDTQYF. The rearrangement links TRBV11-3 to TRBJ2-3, with 7 bases aligning to TRBD2. CDR1 is SGHNT and CDR2 is YENEEA in the germline V gene. J was trimmed by 4 bases and V by 5 bases; bases with no gene match: 6. The CDR3 consists of 14 residues. Variable domain in full (rest from reference TRBV11-3 and TRBJ2-3): EAGVVQSPRYKIIEKKQPVAFWCNPISGHNTLYWYLQNLGQGPELLIRYENEEAVDDSQLPKDRFSAERLKGVDSTLKIQPAELGDSAVYLCASSNRLAPDTQYFGPGTRLTVL.

The rearrangement links TRBV11-2 to TRBJ1-1, with 7 bases aligning to TRBD1. Per the germline V gene, CDR1 is SGHAT and CDR2 is FQNNGV. CDR3 size: 15 residues. V lost 5 bases to trimming and J lost 0 bases; unmatched junction nucleotides: 6. The CDR3, as DNA: TGTGCCAGCAGCCAATCCAGGGGGGTGAACACTGAAGCTTTCTTT. Its protein is CASSQSRGVNTEAFF.

This chain links TRBV27 with TRBJ2-1; D uncertain. Germline V gene lookup returns CDR1 MNHEY and CDR2 SMNVEV (reference sequence). V was pared by 6 bases and J by 4 bases, with 10 bases between. The CDR3 has 13 amino acids. Here the CDR3 DNA reads TGTGCCAGCAGCAGATCCCCTTACAATGAGCAGTTCTTC. Protein sequence: CASSRSPYNEQFF.

The chain links TRBV27 to TRBJ1-1; no clear D. CDR1 and CDR2 (germline): MNHEY, SMNVEV (reference sequence). Trimming stripped 5 bases from V and 3 bases from J, with 16 bases between. This CDR3 region has 15 residues. The CDR3 protein is CASSPWGRGDTEAFF. The CDR3 nucleotides are TGTGCCAGCAGTCCGTGGGGTCGTGGGGACACTGAAGCTTTCTTT.

This chain connects TRBV5-1 to TRBJ2-3; D may be TRBD2 (6 bases). The length of the CDR3 is 14 residues. Germline CDR1 and CDR2: SGHRS and YFSETQ. Trimming pared 4 bases from V and 1 base from J, leaving 10 bases between. As DNA, the CDR3 is TGCGCCAGCAGCCACCCGGGGGGCACAGATACGCAGTATTTT. It yields the protein CASSHPGGTDTQYF.

In its sample, this clone was seen once. The V gene is TRBV7-2, the J gene TRBJ2-1; 9 bases fit TRBD1. The junction had 3 bases not matched to a gene; V was cut back by 2 bases and J by 7 bases. Germline CDR1 is SGHTA and CDR2 is FQGNSA. The CDR3 length is 14 residues. The CDR3 is CASSLKGQGNEQFF. Written as DNA, the CDR3 is TGTGCCAGCAGCTTAAAAGGACAGGGGAATGAGCAGTTCTTC.

The chain carries TRBV7-9 and TRBJ1-1, with a possible D match to TRBD1 (5 bases). V lost 1 base and J 4 bases, leaving 16 bases between the germline ends. The germline CDR1 and CDR2 sequences are SEHNR and FQNEAQ (reference sequence). There are 16 residues in the CDR3. CDR3 sequence reads: CASSLVDKWDGTEAFF. The CDR3, as DNA: TGTGCCAGCAGCTTAGTCGATAAGTGGGACGGCACTGAAGCTTTCTTT.

The chain has TRBV7-6 and TRBJ1-1; possible D gene TRBD1, 5 bases. The germline V gene encodes CDR1 SGHVS and CDR2 FNYEAQ. V lost 4 bases to trimming and J lost 3 bases, with 15 bases between them. This CDR3 contains 15 residues. CDR3 amino acids: CASSSLQGRDTEAFF. CDR3 nucleotide sequence: TGTGCCAGCAGCTCCCTCCAGGGAAGGGACACTGAAGCTTTCTTT.

This clone occurred once. The chain links TRBV29-1 to TRBJ2-7; D is unresolved. The CDR3 contains 15 residues. Between the trimmed V and J ends, which lost 3 bases and 5 bases, there was a span of 20 bases. Germline V CDR1 and CDR2: SQVTM, ANQGSEA. The CDR3 bases are TGCAGCGTTGACGGTCCGAGTGGGCGAGGCCACGAGCAGTACTTC. Its protein product is CSVDGPSGRGHEQYF.

V gene TRBV7-2 combines with J gene TRBJ2-5; 9 nucleotides align to TRBD2. The closer fit of TRBJ2-7 to the DNA end suggests the J call may be wrong. Germline values: CDR1 SGHTA, CDR2 FQGNSA. The CDR3 runs 15 residues. The CDR3 nucleotides read TGTGCCAGCAGCCTCGGACTAGCGAGGTCCTACGAGCAGTACTTC. Translated: CASSLGLARSYEQYF.

This chain links TRBV19 with TRBJ2-7, with a possible D match to TRBD2 (6 bases). Trimming removed 3 bases from V and 2 bases from J, with 11 bases in between. The germline CDR1 and CDR2 sequences are LNHDA and SQIVND (reference sequence). The CDR3 has 14 residues. The CDR3 nucleotides read TGTGCCAGTAGTATTAGGGACTCCCCCTACGAGCAGTACTTC. Protein sequence: CASSIRDSPYEQYF.

This rearrangement joins TRBV6-6 to TRBJ2-3; D perhaps matches TRBD2 (5 bases). In germline, CDR1 is MNHNY, CDR2 SVGAGI (reference sequence). CDR3 length: 13 residues. V was pared by 6 bases and J by 3 bases, with 10 bases between. The CDR3 is CASRRAYTDTQYF. CDR3 sequence (DNA): TGTGCCAGCAGGCGGGCTTATACAGATACGCAGTATTTT.

This chain connects TRBV19 to TRBJ1-6; D is uncertain. Germline-derived CDR1 and CDR2 are LNHDA and SQIVND (reference sequence). The CDR3 is 14 residues long. The V and J ends lost 3 bases and 8 bases respectively, with 11 bases between them. CDR3: CASSIGPPHSPLHF. The CDR3 bases are TGTGCCAGTAGTATCGGACCCCCCCATTCACCCCTCCACTTT.

The chain is built from TRBV5-5 and TRBJ2-3; D remains ambiguous. Per the germline V gene, CDR1 is SGHKS and CDR2 is YYEKEE (reference sequence). The CDR3 runs 15 residues. Trimming left V 2 bases short and J 0 bases short, with 10 bases between. The CDR3: CASSFDWGSTDTQYF. CDR3 nucleotides: TGTGCCAGCAGCTTCGACTGGGGAAGCACAGATACGCAGTATTTT.

The chain recombines TRBV29-1 with TRBJ2-7, with a possible D match to TRBD2 (6 bases). The CDR3 extends over 13 amino acids. The V end was cut by 6 bases, the J end by 2 bases, with 14 bases between. Germline V gene lookup returns CDR1 SQVTM and CDR2 ANQGSEA. The CDR3, as DNA: TGCAGCGTAAATGCGGGGTTCGCCTACGAGCAGTACTTC. The encoded protein is CSVNAGFAYEQYF.